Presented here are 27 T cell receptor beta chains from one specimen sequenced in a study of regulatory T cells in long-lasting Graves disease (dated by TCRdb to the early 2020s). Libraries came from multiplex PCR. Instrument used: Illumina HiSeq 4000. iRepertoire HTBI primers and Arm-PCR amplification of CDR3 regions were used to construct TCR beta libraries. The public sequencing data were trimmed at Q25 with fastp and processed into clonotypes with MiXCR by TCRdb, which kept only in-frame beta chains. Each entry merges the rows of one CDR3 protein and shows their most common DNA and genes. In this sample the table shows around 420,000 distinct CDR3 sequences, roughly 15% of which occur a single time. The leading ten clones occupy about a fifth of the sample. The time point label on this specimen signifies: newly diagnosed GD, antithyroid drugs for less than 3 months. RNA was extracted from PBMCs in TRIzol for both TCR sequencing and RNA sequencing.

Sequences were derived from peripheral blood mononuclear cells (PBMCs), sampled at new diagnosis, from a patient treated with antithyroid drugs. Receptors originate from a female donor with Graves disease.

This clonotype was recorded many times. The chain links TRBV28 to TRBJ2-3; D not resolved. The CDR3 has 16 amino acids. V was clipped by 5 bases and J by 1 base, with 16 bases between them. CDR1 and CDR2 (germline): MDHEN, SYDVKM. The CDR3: CASSPSQLRGTDTQYF. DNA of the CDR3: TGTGCCAGCAGTCCAAGTCAGCTGAGAGGCACAGATACGCAGTATTTT.

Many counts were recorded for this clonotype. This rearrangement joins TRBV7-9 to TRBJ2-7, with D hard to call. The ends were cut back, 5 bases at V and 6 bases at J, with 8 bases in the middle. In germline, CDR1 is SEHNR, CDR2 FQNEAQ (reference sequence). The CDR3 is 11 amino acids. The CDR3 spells CASSPVAEQYF. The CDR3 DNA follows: TGTGCCAGCAGCCCTGTGGCCGAGCAGTACTTC.

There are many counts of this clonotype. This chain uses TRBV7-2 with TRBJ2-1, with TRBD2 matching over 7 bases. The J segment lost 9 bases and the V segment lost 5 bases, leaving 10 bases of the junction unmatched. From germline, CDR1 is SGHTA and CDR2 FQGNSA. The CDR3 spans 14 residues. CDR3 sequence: CASSKGRSGAEQFF. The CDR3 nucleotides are TGTGCCAGCAGCAAAGGGAGGAGCGGGGCTGAGCAGTTCTTC.

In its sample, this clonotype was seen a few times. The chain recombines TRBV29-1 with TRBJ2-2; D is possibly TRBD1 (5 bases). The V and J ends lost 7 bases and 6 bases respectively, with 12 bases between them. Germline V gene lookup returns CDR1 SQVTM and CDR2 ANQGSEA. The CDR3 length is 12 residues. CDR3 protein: CSGGSAAGELFF. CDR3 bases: TGCAGCGGGGGCTCGGCCGCCGGGGAGCTGTTTTTT.

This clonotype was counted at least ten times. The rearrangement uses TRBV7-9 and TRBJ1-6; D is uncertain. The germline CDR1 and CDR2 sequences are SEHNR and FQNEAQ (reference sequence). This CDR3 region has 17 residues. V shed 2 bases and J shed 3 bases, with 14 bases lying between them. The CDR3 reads CASSLTKGFVYNSPLHF. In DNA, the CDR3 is TGTGCCAGCAGCTTAACGAAGGGTTTTGTCTATAATTCACCCCTCCACTTT. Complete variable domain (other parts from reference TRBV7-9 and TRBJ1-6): DTGVSQNPRHKITKRGQNVTFRCDPISEHNRLYWYRQTLGQGPEFLTYFQNEAQLEKSRLLSDRFSAERPKGSFSTLEIQRTEQGDSAMYLCASSLTKGFVYNSPLHFGNGTRLTVT.

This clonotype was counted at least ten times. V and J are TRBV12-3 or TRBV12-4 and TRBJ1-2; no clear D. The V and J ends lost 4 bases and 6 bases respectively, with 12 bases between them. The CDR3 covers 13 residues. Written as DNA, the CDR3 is TGTGCCAGCAGTTCCTTTCCCGTTGATGGCTACACCTTC. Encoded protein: CASSSFPVDGYTF.

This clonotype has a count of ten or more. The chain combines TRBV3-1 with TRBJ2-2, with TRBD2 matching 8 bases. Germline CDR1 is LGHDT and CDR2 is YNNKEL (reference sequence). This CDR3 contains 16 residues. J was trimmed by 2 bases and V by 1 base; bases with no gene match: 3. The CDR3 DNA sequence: TGTGCCAGCAGCCAAGTCACTAGCGGAAACACCGGGGAGCTGTTTTTT. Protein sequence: CASSQVTSGNTGELFF.

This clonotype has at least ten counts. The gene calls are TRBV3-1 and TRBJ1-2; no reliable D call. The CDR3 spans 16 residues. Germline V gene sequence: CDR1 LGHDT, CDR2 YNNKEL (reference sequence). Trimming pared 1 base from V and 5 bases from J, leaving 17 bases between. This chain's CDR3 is CASSQGPSSTAYGYTF. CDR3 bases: TGTGCCAGCAGCCAAGGACCCTCGTCCACGGCGTATGGCTACACCTTC.

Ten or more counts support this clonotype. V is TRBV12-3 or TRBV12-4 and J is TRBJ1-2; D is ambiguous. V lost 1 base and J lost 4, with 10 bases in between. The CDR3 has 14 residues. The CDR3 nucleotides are TGTGCCAGCAGTTTAGGTTTGAGCCCCTATGGCTACACCTTC. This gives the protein CASSLGLSPYGYTF.

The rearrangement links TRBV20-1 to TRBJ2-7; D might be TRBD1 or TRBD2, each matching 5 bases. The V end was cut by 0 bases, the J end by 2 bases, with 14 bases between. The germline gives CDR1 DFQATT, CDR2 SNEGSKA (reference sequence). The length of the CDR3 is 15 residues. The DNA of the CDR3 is TGCAGTGCTAGAGATCTGAGGGGTCCGACCTACGAGCAGTACTTC. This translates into CSARDLRGPTYEQYF.

CDR3 coding DNA: TGTGCCACCCCGGGGACAGGGGGCGGAGGCGGCTACACCTTC. Amino acids: CATPGTGGGGGYTF. The chain uses TRBV28 and TRBJ1-2; 12 nucleotides agree with TRBD1. The junction had 11 bases not matched to a gene; V was cut back by 10 bases and J by 8 bases. The CDR3 contains 14 residues. Per the germline V gene, CDR1 is MDHEN and CDR2 is SYDVKM.

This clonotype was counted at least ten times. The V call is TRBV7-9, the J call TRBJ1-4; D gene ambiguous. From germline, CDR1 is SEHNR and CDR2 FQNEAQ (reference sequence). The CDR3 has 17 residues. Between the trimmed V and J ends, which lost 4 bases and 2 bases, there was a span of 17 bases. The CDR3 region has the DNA TGTGCCAGCAGCTCCGGACCAGGTGATTGGACTAATGAAAAACTGTTTTTT. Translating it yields CASSSGPGDWTNEKLFF.

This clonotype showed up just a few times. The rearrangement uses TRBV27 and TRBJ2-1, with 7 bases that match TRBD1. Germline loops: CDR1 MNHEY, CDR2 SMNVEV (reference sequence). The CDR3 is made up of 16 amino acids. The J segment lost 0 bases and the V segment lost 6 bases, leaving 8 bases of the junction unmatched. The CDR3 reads CASRKKGASSYNEQFF. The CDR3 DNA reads TGTGCCAGCAGAAAAAAGGGGGCCAGCTCCTACAATGAGCAGTTCTTC.

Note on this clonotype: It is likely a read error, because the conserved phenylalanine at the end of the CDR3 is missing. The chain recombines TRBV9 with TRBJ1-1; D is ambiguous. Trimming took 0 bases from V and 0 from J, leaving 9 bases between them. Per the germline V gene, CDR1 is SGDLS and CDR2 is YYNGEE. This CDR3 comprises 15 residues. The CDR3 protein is CASSVGAGMNTEAFL. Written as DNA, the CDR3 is TGTGCCAGCAGCGTAGGAGCTGGGATGAACACTGAAGCTTTCCTT.

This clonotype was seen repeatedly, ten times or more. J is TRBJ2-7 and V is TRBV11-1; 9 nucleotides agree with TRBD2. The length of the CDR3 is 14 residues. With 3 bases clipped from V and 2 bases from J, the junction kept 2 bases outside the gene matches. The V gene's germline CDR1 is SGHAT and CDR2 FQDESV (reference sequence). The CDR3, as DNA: TGTGCCAGCAGCTTGACTAGCGGCGCCTACGAGCAGTACTTC. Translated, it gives CASSLTSGAYEQYF.

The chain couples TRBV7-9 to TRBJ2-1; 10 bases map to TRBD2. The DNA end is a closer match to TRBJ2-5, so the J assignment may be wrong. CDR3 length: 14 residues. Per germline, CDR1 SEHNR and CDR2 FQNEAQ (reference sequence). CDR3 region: CASSLLAGAETQYF. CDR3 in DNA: TGTGCCAGCAGCTTACTAGCGGGAGCAGAGACCCAGTACTTC.

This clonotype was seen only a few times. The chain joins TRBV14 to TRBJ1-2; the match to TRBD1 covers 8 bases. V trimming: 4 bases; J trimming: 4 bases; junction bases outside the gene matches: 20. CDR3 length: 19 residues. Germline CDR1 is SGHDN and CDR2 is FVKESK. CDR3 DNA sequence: TGTGCCAGCAGCCCAGTACAGGGAACCGGGACAGGAATTGTCTATGGCTACACCTTC. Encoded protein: CASSPVQGTGTGIVYGYTF.

Here the CDR3 DNA reads TGCGCCAGCAGCTTGGGTGAGACTAGCGGGCAGGAGACCCAGTACTTC. Its translation is CASSLGETSGQETQYF. The chain uses TRBV5-1 and TRBJ2-5; 10 bases are a match to TRBD2. In germline, CDR1 is SGHRS, CDR2 YFSETQ. V gave up 0 bases and J gave up 5 bases; unmatched junction bases: 7. The CDR3 loop spans 16 amino acids.

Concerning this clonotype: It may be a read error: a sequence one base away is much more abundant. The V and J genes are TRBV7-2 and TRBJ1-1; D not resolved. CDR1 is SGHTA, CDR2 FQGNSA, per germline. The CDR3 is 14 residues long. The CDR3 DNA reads TGTGCCAGCAGCTTTTTTAGCCCCAACACTAAAGCTTTCTTT. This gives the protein CASSFFSPNTKAFF.

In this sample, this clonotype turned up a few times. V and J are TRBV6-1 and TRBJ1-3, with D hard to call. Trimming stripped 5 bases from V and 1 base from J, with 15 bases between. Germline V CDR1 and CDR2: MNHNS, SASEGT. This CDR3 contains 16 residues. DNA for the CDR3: TGTGCCAGCAGTAGATGGACCGATGCTTCTGGAAACACCATATATTTT. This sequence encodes CASSRWTDASGNTIYF.

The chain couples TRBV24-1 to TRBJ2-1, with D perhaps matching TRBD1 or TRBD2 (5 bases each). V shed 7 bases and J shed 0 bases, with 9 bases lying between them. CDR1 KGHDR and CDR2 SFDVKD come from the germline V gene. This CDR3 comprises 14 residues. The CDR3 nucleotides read TGTGCCACCAGCAGGGCGGGCTCCTACAATGAGCAGTTCTTC. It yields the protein CATSRAGSYNEQFF.

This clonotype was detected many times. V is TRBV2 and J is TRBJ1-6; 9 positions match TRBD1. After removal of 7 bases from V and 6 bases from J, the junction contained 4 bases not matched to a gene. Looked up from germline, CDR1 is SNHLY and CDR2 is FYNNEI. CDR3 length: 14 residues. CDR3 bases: TGTGCCAGCACCGGGACAGGGTCTAATTCACCCCTCCACTTT. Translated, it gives CASTGTGSNSPLHF.

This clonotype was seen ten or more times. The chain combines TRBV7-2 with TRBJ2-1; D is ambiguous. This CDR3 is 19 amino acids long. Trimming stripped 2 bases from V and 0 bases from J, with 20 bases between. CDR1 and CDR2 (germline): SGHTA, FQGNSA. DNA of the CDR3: TGTGCCAGCAGCTTATTCGGTAGGCACATACCCTACTCCTACAATGAGCAGTTCTTC. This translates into CASSLFGRHIPYSYNEQFF.

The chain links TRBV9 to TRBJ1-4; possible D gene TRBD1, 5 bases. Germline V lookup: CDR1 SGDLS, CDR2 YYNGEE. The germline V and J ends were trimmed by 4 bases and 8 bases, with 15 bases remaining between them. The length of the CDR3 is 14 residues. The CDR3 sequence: CASSPTGGNEKLFF. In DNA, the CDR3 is TGTGCCAGCAGCCCCACGGGGGGTAACGAAAAACTGTTTTTT.

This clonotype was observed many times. CDR3 nucleotide sequence: TGTGCCAGCAGTTATCGAGAGGGCCAGTACTTC. It codes for CASSYREGQYF. The V call is TRBV6-2 or TRBV6-3, the J call TRBJ2-5; possible D gene TRBD2, 5 bases. CDR1 MNHEY and CDR2 SVGEGT come from the germline V gene. The CDR3 runs 11 residues. With 3 bases removed from V and 10 bases from J, the gap between germline ends came to 9 bases.

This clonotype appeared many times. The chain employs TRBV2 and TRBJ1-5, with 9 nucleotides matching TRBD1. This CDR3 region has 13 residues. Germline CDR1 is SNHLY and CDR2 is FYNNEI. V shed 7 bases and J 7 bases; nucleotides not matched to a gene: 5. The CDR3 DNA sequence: TGTGCCAGCAAAGTACAGGGGGCACAGCCCCAGCATTTT. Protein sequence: CASKVQGAQPQHF.

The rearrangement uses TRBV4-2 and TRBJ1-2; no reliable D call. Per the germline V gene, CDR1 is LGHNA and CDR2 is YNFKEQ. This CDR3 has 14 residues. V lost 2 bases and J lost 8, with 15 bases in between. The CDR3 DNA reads TGTGCCAGCAGCCAAACGGATTCCCTGCCGGGCTACACCTTC. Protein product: CASSQTDSLPGYTF.